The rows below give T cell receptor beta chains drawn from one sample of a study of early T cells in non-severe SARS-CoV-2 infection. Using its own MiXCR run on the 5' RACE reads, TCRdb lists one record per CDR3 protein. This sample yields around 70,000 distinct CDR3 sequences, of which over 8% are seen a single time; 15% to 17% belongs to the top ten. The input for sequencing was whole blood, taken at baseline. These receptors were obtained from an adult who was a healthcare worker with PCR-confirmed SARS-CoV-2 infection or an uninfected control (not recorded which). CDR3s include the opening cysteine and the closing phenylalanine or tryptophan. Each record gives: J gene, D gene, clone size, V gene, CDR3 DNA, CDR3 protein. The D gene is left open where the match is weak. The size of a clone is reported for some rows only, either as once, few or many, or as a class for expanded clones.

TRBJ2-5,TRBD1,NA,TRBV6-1,TGTGCCAGCAGTCGTCGGACAGGCCTACTCCAAGAGACCCAGTACTTC,CASSRRTGLLQETQYF
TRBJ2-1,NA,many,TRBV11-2,TGTGCCAGCAGCTTCGACAGGAACTCCTACAATGAGCAGTTCTTC,CASSFDRNSYNEQFF
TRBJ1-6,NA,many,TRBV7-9,TGTGCCAGCAGCTTAGTGACAGATTATAATTCACCCCTCCACTTT,CASSLVTDYNSPLHF
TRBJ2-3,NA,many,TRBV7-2,TGTGCCAGCAGCCAGGACTTAAACACAGATACGCAGTATTTT,CASSQDLNTDTQYF
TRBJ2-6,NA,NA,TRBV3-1,TGTGCCAGCAGCCAAGAAGGGGTCGGGGCCAACGTCCTGACTTTC,CASSQEGVGANVLTF
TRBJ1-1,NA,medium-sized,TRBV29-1,TGCAGCGTTGAAAGGCAAGGGGAGGGTTTTTCGACTGAAGCTTTCTTT,CSVERQGEGFSTEAFF
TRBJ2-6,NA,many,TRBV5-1,TGCGCCAGCCAGCCTACAGGGACCTCTGGGGCCAACGTCCTGACTTTC,CASQPTGTSGANVLTF
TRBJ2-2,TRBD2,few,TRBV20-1,TGCAGTGCTACCAACAGCGGGAGAAACACCGGGGAGCTGTTTTTT,CSATNSGRNTGELFF
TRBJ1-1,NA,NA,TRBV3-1,TGTGCCAGCAGCCATCGAAGGCCGGGGGTGTCGGAAGCTTTCTTT,CASSHRRPGVSEAFF
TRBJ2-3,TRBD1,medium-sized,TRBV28,TGTGCCAGCAGGGGACAGGGTTATAGCACAGATACGCAGTATTTT,CASRGQGYSTDTQYF
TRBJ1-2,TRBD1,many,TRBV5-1,TGCGCCAGCAGGACAGGGGGCGTAGATCATCCCTATGGCTACACCTTC,CASRTGGVDHPYGYTF
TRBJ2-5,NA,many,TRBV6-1,TGTGCCAGCAGTGAAGCTTCCTCAGTCTCGGGGTCTGCCAGACCGTGGGAGACCCAGTACTTC,CASSEASSVSGSARPWETQYF
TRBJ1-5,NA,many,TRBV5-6,TGTGCCAGCAGCTACAGCAATCAGCCCCAGCATTTT,CASSYSNQPQHF